This T cell receptor (beta chain) was sequenced in a study of PD-1 blockade in mismatch repair-deficient tumors. Background on the study: Patients had over ten mismatch repair-deficient cancer types and were previously treated and progressing.

The CDR3 has 15 amino acids. V was clipped by 8 bases and J by 4 bases; unmatched bases: 6. Germline V CDR1 and CDR2: SNHLY, FYNNEI. Sequencing used immunoSEQ multiplex PCR; TCRdb keeps in-frame clones, though not all of them. The sample includes over 100,000 clones, about 83% of them seen just once. This clone occurred once. This TCR came from an adult with mismatch repair-deficient cancer. V usage is TRBV2 and J usage is TRBJ2-1, with 12 nucleotides matching TRBD2. This sample comprised peripheral blood, obtained 60 to 65 weeks after starting pembrolizumab. CDR3 in amino acids: CASQRTSGKYNEQFF. Written as DNA, the CDR3 is TGTGCCAGCCAAAGGACTAGCGGGAAGTACAATGAGCAGTTCTTC.